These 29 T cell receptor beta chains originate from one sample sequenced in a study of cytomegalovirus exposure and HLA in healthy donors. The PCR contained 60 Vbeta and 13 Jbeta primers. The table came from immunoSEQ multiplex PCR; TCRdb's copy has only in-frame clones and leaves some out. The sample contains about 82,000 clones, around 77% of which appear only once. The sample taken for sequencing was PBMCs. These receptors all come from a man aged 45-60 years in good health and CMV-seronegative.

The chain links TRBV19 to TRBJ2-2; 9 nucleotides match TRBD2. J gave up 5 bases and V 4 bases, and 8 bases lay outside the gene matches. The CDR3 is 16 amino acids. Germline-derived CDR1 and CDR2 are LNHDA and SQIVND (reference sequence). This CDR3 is CASSTGGLAGTGELFF. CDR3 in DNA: TGTGCCAGTAGTACCGGGGGGCTAGCGGGGACCGGGGAGCTGTTTTTT.

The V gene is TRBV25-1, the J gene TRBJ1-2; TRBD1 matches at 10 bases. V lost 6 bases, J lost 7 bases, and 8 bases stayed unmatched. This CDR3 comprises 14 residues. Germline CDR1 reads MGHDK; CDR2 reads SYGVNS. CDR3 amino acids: CASSQTGGWGGYTF. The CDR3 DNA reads TGTGCCAGCAGCCAGACAGGGGGCTGGGGTGGCTACACCTTC.

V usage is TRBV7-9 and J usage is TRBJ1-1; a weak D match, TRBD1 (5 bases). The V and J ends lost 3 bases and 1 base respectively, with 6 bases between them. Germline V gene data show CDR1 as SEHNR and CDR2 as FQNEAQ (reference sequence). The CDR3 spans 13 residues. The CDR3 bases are TGTGCCAGCAGCTTGACAGAGAACACTGAAGCTTTCTTT. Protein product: CASSLTENTEAFF.

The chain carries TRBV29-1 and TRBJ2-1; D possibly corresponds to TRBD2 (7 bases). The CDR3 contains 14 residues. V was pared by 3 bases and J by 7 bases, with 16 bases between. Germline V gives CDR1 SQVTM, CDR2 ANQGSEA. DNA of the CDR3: TGCAGCGTTGAGAAACGGGGGGCCAAGAATGAGCAGTTCTTC. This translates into CSVEKRGAKNEQFF.

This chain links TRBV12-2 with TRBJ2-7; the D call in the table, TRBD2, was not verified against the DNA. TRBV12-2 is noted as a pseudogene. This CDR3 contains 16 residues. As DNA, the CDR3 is TGTGCAAGTCGCCCGGGACTAGCGGGGGACTCCTACGAGCAGTACTTC. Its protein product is CASRPGLAGDSYEQYF.

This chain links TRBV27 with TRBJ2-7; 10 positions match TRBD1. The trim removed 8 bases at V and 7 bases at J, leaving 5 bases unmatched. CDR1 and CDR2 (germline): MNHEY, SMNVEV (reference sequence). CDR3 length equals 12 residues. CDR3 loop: CASWDRGREQYF. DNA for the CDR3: TGTGCCAGCTGGGACAGGGGAAGGGAGCAGTACTTC.

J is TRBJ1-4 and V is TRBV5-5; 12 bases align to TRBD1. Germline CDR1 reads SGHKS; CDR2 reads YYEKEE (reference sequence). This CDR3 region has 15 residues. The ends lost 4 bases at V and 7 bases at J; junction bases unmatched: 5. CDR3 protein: CASSPRDRGLEKLFF. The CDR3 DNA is TGTGCCAGCAGCCCAAGGGACAGGGGGCTTGAAAAACTGTTTTTT.

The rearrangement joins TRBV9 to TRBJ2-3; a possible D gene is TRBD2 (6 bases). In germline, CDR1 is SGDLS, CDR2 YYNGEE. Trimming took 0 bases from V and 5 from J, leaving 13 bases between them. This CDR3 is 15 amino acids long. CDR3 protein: CASSVDYVGGDTQYF. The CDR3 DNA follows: TGTGCCAGCAGCGTAGACTACGTGGGAGGAGATACGCAGTATTTT.

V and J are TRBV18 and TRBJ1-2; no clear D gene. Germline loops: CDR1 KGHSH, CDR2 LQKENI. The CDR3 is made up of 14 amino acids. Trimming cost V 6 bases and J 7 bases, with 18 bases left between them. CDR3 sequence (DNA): TGTGCCAGCTCGATGATGGAGGCAAGGACTGGCTACACCTTC. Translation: CASSMMEARTGYTF.

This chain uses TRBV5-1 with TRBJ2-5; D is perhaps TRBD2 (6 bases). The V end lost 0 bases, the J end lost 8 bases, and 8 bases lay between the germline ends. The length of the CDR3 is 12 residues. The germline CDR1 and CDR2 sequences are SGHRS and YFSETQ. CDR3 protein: CASSLAGETQYF. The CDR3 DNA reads TGCGCCAGCAGCTTGGCGGGAGAAACCCAGTACTTC.

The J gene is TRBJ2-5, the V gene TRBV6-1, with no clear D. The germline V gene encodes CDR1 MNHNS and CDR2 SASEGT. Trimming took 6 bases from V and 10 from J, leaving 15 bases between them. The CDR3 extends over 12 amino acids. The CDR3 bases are TGTGCCAGCAGCGCCGGTATCGGGTACCAGTACTTC. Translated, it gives CASSAGIGYQYF.

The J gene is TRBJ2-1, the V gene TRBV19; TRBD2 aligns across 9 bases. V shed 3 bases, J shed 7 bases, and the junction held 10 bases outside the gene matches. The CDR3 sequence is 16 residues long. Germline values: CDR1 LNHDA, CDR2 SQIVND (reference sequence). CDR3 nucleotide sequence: TGTGCCAGTAGTATTATTGGCGGGGGGGCCGTAAATGAGCAGTTCTTC. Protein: CASSIIGGGAVNEQFF.

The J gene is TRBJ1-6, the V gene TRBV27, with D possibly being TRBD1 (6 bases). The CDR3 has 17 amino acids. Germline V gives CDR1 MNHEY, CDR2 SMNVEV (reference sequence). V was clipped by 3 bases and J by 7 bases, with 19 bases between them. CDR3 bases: TGTGCCAGCAGTTTGGGGGCGGCAGGGGCCGGGAATTCACCCCTCCACTTT. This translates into CASSLGAAGAGNSPLHF.

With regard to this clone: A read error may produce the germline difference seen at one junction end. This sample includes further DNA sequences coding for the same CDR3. As DNA, the CDR3 is TGTGCCAGCAGTTACTCGGGGCAGGGAAACACTGAAGCCTTCTTT. Amino acids: CASSYSGQGNTEAFF. The chain uses TRBV6-5 and TRBJ1-1; D is possibly TRBD1 (5 bases). This CDR3 comprises 15 residues. The germline V gene has CDR1 MNHEY and CDR2 SVGAGI.

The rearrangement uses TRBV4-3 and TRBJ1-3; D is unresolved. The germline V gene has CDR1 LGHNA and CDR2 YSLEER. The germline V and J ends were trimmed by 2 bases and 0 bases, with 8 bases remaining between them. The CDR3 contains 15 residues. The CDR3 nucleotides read TGCGCCAGCAGCCAATCTCGGTTCTCTGGAAACACCATATATTTT. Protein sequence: CASSQSRFSGNTIYF.

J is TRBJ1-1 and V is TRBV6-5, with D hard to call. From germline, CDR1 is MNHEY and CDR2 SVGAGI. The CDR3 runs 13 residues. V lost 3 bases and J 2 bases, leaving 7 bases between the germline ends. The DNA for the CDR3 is TGTGCCAGCAGTTATCTCAGAAACACTGAAGCTTTCTTT. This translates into CASSYLRNTEAFF.

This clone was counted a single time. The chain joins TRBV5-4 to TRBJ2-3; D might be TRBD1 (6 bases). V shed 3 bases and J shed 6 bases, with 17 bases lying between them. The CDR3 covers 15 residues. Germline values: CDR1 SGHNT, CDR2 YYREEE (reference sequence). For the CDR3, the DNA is TGTGCCAGCAGCTCGGACCCGACCAGGGGCGATACGCAGTATTTT. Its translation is CASSSDPTRGDTQYF. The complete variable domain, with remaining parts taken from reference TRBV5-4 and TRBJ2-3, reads ETGVTQSPTHLIKTRGQQVTLRCSSQSGHNTVSWYQQALGQGPQFIFQYYREEENGRGNFPPRFSGLQFPNYSSELNVNALELDDSALYLCASSSDPTRGDTQYFGPGTRLTVL.

The CDR3 here is CASSPTIDRATEAFF. The DNA of the CDR3 is TGTGCCAGCAGCCCTACAATCGACAGGGCCACTGAAGCTTTCTTT. The chain joins TRBV9 to TRBJ1-1, with 7 nucleotides matching TRBD1. Unmatched junction bases numbered 10, after V lost 4 bases and J lost 4 bases. The V gene's germline CDR1 is SGDLS and CDR2 YYNGEE. The length of the CDR3 is 15 residues.

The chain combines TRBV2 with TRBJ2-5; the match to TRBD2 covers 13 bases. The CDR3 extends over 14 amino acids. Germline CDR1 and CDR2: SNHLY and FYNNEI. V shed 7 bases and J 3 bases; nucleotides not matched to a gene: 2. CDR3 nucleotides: TGTGCCAGCAAACTAGCGGGGGGGGAAGAGACCCAGTACTTC. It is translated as CASKLAGGEETQYF.

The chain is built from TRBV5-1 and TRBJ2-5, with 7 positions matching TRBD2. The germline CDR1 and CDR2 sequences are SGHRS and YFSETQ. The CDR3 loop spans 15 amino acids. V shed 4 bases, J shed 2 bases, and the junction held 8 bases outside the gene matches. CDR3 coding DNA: TGCGCCAGCAGCCACGGGACTACTTCTCAAGAGACCCAGTACTTC. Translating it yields CASSHGTTSQETQYF.

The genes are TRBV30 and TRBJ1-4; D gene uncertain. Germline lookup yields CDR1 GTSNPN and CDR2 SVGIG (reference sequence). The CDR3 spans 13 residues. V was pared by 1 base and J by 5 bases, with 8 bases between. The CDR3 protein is CAWSGGPNEKLFF. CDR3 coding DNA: TGTGCCTGGAGTGGTGGGCCCAATGAAAAACTGTTTTTT.

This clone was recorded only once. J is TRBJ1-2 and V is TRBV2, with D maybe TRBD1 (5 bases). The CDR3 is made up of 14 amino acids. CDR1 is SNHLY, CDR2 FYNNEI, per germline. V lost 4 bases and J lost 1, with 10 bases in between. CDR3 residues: CASSAEQVNYGYTF. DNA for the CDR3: TGTGCCAGCAGTGCAGAACAGGTTAACTATGGCTACACCTTC.

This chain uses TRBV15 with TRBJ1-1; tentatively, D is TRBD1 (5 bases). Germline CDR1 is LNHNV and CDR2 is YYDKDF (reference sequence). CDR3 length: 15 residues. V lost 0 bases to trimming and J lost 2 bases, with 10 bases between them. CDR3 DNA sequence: TGTGCCACCAGCAGAGAAAAGGGGTCCAACACTGAAGCTTTCTTT. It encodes CATSREKGSNTEAFF. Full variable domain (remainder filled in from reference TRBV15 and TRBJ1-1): DAMVIQNPRYQVTQFGKPVTLSCSQTLNHNVMYWYQQKSSQAPKLLFHYYDKDFNNEADTPDNFQSRRPNTSFCFLDIRSPGLGDTAMYLCATSREKGSNTEAFFGQGTRLTVV.

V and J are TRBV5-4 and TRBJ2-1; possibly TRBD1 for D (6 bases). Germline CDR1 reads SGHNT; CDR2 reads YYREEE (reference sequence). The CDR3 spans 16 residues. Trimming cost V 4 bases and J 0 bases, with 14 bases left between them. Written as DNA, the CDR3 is TGTGCCAGCAGCCACCCAGGACAGCGCTCCTACAATGAGCAGTTCTTC. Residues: CASSHPGQRSYNEQFF.

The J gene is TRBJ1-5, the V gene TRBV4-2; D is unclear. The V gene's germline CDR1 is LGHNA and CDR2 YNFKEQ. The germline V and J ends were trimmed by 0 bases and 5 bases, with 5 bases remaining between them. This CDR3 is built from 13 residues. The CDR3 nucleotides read TGTGCCAGCAGCCAAGATCGAGATCAGCCCCAGCATTTT. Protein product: CASSQDRDQPQHF.

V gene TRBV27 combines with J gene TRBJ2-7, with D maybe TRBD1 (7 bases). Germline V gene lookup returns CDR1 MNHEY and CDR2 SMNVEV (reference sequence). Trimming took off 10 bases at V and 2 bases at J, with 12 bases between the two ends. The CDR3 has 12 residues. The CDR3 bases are TGTGCCACCGCGGGACAGACCTACGAGCAGTACTTC. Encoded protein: CATAGQTYEQYF.

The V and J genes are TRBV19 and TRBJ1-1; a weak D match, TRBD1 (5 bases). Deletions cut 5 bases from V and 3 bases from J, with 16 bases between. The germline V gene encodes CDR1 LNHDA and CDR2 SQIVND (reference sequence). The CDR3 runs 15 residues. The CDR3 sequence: CASSAWTAGDTEAFF. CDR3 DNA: TGTGCCAGTAGTGCCTGGACGGCGGGGGACACTGAAGCTTTCTTT.

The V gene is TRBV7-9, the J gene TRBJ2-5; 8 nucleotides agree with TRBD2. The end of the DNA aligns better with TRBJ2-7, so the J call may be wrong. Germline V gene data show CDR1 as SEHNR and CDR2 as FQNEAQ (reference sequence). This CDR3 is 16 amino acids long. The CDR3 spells CASSPTGRGGSYEQYF. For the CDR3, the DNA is TGTGCCAGCAGCCCAACCGGGAGGGGGGGCTCCTACGAGCAGTACTTC.

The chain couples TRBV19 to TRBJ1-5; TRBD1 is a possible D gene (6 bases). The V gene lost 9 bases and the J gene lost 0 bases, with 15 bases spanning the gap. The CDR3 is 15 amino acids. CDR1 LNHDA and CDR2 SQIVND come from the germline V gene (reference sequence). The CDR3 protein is CASIYRANSNQPQHF. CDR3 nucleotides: TGTGCCAGCATATACAGGGCGAATAGCAATCAGCCCCAGCATTTT.